This T cell receptor beta chain was identified during a study of cytomegalovirus exposure and HLA in healthy donors. J gave up 8 bases and V 5 bases, and 9 bases lay outside the gene matches. The CDR3 length is 14 residues. The V gene's germline CDR1 is SGHAT and CDR2 FQNNGV. PCR used 60 Vbeta primers and 13 Jbeta primers. TCRdb keeps only in-frame clones here, not all; method: immunoSEQ multiplex PCR. The sample has approximately 150,000 clones, roughly 77% seen once; the top ten hold under 5.5%. Findings and limits, study-wide: Available immune exposure information covered CMV serostatus only. As a later analysis revealed, the rate of TCR association differed by HLA locus, with DRB1 most and HLA-C fewest.

As for this clone: What it binds is not known.

The clonotype originates from a man aged 18 to 29 in good health and CMV-seropositive. Sequencing used PBMCs. The chain has TRBV11-2 and TRBJ2-1; 7 bases are shared with TRBD1. The CDR3 DNA reads TGTGCCAGCAGCCCCCGAACAGGGGTCGATGAGCAGTTCTTC. Translation gives CASSPRTGVDEQFF.